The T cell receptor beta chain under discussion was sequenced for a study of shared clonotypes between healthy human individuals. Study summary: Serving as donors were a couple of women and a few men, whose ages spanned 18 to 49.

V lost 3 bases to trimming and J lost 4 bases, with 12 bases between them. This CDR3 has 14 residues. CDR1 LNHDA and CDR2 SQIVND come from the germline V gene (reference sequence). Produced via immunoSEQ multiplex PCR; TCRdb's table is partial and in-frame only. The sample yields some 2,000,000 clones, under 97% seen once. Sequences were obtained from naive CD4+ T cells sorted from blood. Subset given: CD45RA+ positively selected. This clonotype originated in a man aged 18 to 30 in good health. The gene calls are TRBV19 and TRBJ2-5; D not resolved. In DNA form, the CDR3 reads TGTGCCAGTAGTATTTCAGGAATGAGAGAGACCCAGTACTTC. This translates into CASSISGMRETQYF. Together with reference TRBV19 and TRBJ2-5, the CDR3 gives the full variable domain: DGGITQSPKYLFRKEGQNVTLSCEQNLNHDAMYWYRQDPGQGLRLIYYSQIVNDFQKGDIAEGYSVSREKKESFPLTVTSAQKNPTAFYLCASSISGMRETQYFGPGTRLLVL.